This is a list of T cell receptor beta chains from one sample in a study of blood T cell repertoires in COVID-19. This table comes from immunoSEQ multiplex PCR, and its TCRdb copy is limited to in-frame clones, with some not included. The repertoire consists of about 85,000 clones, with nearly 90% occurring once and the leading ten covering more than 3.5%. The sample consisted of peripheral blood. The receptor source for this set is an elderly woman with active or convalescent COVID-19. CDR3s include the opening cysteine and the closing phenylalanine or tryptophan. Each record gives: D gene, clone size, V gene, CDR3 length, J gene, CDR3 protein, CDR3 DNA. D genes are given only for firm matches. Clone size appears in some rows only: once, few, many, or a class for an expanded clone.

>TRBD2|.|TRBV3-1/TRBV3-2|15|TRBJ2-7
CASSPRKREISEQYF
TGTGCCAGCAGCCCCCGAAAGCGGGAGATTTCCGAGCAGTACTTC
>TRBD2|.|TRBV4-1|13|TRBJ2-7
CASSRTSGYEQYF
TGCGCCAGCAGCCGGACTAGCGGATACGAGCAGTACTTC
>.|.|TRBV5-5|13|TRBJ1-4
CASTRGVNEKLFF
TGTGCCAGCACGCGGGGGGTTAATGAAAAACTGTTTTTT
>.|.|TRBV5-1|12|TRBJ2-1
CASGGGGQEQFF
TGCGCCAGCGGGGGGGGCGGCCAGGAGCAGTTCTTC
>.|.|TRBV29-1|12|TRBJ2-3
CSDRTGTDTQYF
TGCAGCGACCGGACAGGCACAGATACGCAGTATTTT
>TRBD2|.|TRBV13|19|TRBJ2-1
CASSPWAVTGTSVGPQQFF
TGTGCCAGCAGCCCATGGGCCGTGACCGGGACTAGCGTCGGTCCACAGCAGTTCTTC
>.|.|TRBV27|14|TRBJ2-1
CASSRRDPYNEQFF
TGTGCCAGCAGTAGGCGGGACCCCTACAATGAGCAGTTCTTC
>TRBD2|.|TRBV19|16|TRBJ2-1
CASSTLRTSGSHEQFF
TGTGCCAGTAGTACCCTCCGGACTAGCGGGAGCCATGAGCAGTTCTTC
>TRBD1|.|TRBV7-6|17|TRBJ2-2
CASSLRPGTGDTGELFF
TGTGCCAGCAGCCTACGACCCGGGACAGGGGACACCGGGGAGCTGTTTTTT
>.|.|TRBV18|13|TRBJ1-1
CASSPRVRDEAFF
TGTGCCAGCTCACCAAGGGTCAGGGATGAAGCTTTCTTT
>.|.|TRBV7-2|14|TRBJ2-2
CASSLGLNTGELFF
TGTGCCAGCAGCTTGGGCTTAAACACCGGGGAGCTGTTTTTT
>.|.|TRBV9|14|TRBJ1-1
CASSPSAQGLGAFF
TGTGCCAGCAGCCCCAGCGCACAGGGTTTGGGGGCTTTCTTT
>.|.|TRBV6-6|14|TRBJ2-1
CASSQGRGYNEQFF
TGTGCCAGCAGCCAGGGAAGGGGATACAATGAGCAGTTCTTC
>.|.|TRBV30|14|TRBJ2-5
CAGSRGTPRETQYF
TGTGCCGGAAGCAGGGGCACCCCCCGAGAGACCCAGTACTTC
>TRBD1|.|TRBV28|13|TRBJ1-2
CASSIGQGHGYTF
TGTGCCAGCAGTATCGGACAGGGCCATGGCTACACCTTC
>TRBD2|few|TRBV19|16|TRBJ2-1
CASNPLGLAGVNEQFF
TGTGCCAGTAACCCCCTTGGACTAGCGGGAGTTAATGAGCAGTTCTTC
>TRBD2|.|TRBV5-1|15|TRBJ2-7
CASSSGLAAANEQYF
TGCGCCAGCAGCTCGGGACTAGCGGCCGCCAACGAGCAGTACTTC
>TRBD1|.|TRBV27|15|TRBJ1-2
CASSPWTGTAYGYTF
TGTGCCAGCAGTCCGTGGACAGGGACAGCCTATGGCTACACCTTC
>TRBD1|.|TRBV7-9|15|TRBJ1-3
CASSLLVQGPNTIYF
TGTGCCAGCAGCTTACTGGTACAGGGGCCAAACACCATATATTTT
>TRBD1|few|TRBV10-1|16|TRBJ2-2
CASSESTGANTGELFF
TGCGCCAGCAGTGAGTCGACAGGGGCGAACACCGGGGAGCTGTTTTTT
>TRBD2|.|TRBV27|13|TRBJ2-1
CASSLAGGGEQFF
TGTGCCAGCAGCCTAGCGGGAGGGGGTGAGCAGTTCTTC
>TRBD2|.|TRBV6-5|16|TRBJ2-1
CASSYSSGQGYNEQFF
TGTGCCAGCAGTTACTCTAGCGGGCAAGGATACAATGAGCAGTTCTTC
>TRBD1|.|TRBV18|15|TRBJ1-6
CASSLQGSYNSPLHF
TGTGCCAGCTCACTACAGGGGTCCTATAATTCACCCCTCCACTTT
>.|few|TRBV3-1/TRBV3-2|14|TRBJ2-7
CASSRGYRSYEQYF
TGTGCCAGCAGCCGCGGGTACCGCTCCTACGAGCAGTACTTC
>TRBD1|.|TRBV5-1|15|TRBJ1-5
CASSLGTGNDQPQHF
TGCGCCAGCAGCCTGGGGACAGGGAACGATCAGCCCCAGCATTTT
>.|.|TRBV19|15|TRBJ2-3
CASSITDTPTDTQYF
TGTGCCAGTAGTATTACCGACACACCTACAGATACGCAGTATTTT
>.|.|TRBV28|14|TRBJ1-1
CASYPGTRDTEAFF
TGTGCCTCTTACCCAGGGACAAGGGACACTGAAGCTTTCTTT